Each of the 20 T cell receptor beta chains below was sequenced from the same sample in a study of T cell responses to AZD1222 COVID-19 vaccine. The data were produced by immunoSEQ multiplex PCR, yet TCRdb's version contains in-frame clones alone and is incomplete. Of 100,000 to 120,000 clones listed, roughly 90% are singletons. Sequencing used peripheral blood, obtained on day 0 of AZD1222 vaccination. The receptors come from an adult in good health.

The V gene is TRBV2, the J gene TRBJ1-2; possible D gene TRBD1, 6 bases. The germline gives CDR1 SNHLY, CDR2 FYNNEI. The CDR3 runs to 13 residues. V was trimmed by 7 bases and J by 7 bases, leaving 16 bases between them. CDR3 sequence: CASMTGARGGYTF. The CDR3 nucleotides are TGTGCCAGCATGACAGGAGCCCGGGGTGGCTACACCTTC.

This clone was counted a few times. The chain is built from TRBV10-3 and TRBJ2-1, with 8 bases identical to TRBD1. Germline V gives CDR1 ENHRY, CDR2 SYGVKD. The CDR3 sequence is 15 residues long. The J segment lost 9 bases and the V segment lost 7 bases, leaving 14 bases of the junction unmatched. The CDR3: CAIKEQGEHQGEQFF. CDR3 bases: TGTGCCATCAAGGAACAGGGGGAACATCAGGGTGAGCAGTTCTTC.

The chain uses TRBV2 and TRBJ2-1; D is perhaps TRBD1 (5 bases). Germline CDR1 and CDR2: SNHLY and FYNNEI. V was clipped by 4 bases and J by 3 bases, with 10 bases between them. The CDR3 covers 14 residues. DNA for the CDR3: TGTGCCAGCAGTGGCCAGGGTCTCTACAATGAGCAGTTCTTC. This encodes CASSGQGLYNEQFF.

This clone was detected only once. The chain employs TRBV4-3 and TRBJ2-7, with D possibly TRBD2 on 6 matching bases. The CDR3 is made up of 14 amino acids. V lost 5 bases and J lost 0, with 11 bases in between. The germline CDR1 and CDR2 sequences are LGHNA and YSLEER. The CDR3 reads CASSTGSSSYEQYF. In DNA form, the CDR3 reads TGCGCCAGCAGCACCGGGAGTAGCTCCTACGAGCAGTACTTC.

The chain uses TRBV9 and TRBJ2-5; D may be TRBD1 or TRBD2 (5 bases each). The germline CDR1 and CDR2 sequences are SGDLS and YYNGEE. This CDR3 spans 14 amino acids. The V and J ends lost 8 bases and 1 base respectively, with 15 bases between them. The CDR3 sequence: CASTRGPIQETQYF. The CDR3 DNA reads TGTGCCAGTACACGGGGACCGATCCAAGAGACCCAGTACTTC.

The chain combines TRBV18 with TRBJ1-2, with a tentative D call TRBD1 (5 bases). The germline V gene has CDR1 KGHSH and CDR2 LQKENI. CDR3 length: 14 amino acids. Trimming shortened V by 0 bases and J by 4 bases, and 9 bases separated the two germline ends. This CDR3 reads CASSPPGRSYGYTF. Here the CDR3 DNA reads TGTGCCAGCTCACCACCGGGGCGGAGCTATGGCTACACCTTC.

This clone was observed a handful of times. The J gene is TRBJ1-4, the V gene TRBV3-1 (or the pseudogene TRBV3-2), with a weak D call TRBD1 (6 bases). The CDR3 length is 15 residues. V lost 4 bases, J lost 8 bases, and 17 bases lay in between. The germline V gene has CDR1 LGHDT and CDR2 YNNKEL (reference sequence). The CDR3 is CASSLGTSGPEKLFF. CDR3 coding DNA: TGTGCCAGCAGCCTGGGGACATCGGGGCCCGAAAAACTGTTTTTT.

The rearrangement uses TRBV28 and TRBJ1-2; D possibly corresponds to TRBD1 (5 bases). V was trimmed by 5 bases and J by 7 bases, leaving 20 bases between them. The CDR3 is 15 amino acids. CDR1 is MDHEN and CDR2 is SYDVKM in the germline V gene. DNA for the CDR3: TGTGCCAGCAGTCCTCCTTACGGGTTGAGGGGTGGCTACACCTTC. Translation gives CASSPPYGLRGGYTF.

This chain links TRBV28 with TRBJ2-4; 11 nucleotides align to TRBD2. Germline V gene sequence: CDR1 MDHEN, CDR2 SYDVKM. Trimming removed 6 bases from V and 2 bases from J; junction bases left unmatched: 6. The CDR3 length is 16 residues. The CDR3 loop reads CASSLPSGRPKNIQYF. The CDR3 nucleotides are TGTGCCAGCAGCCTTCCTAGCGGGAGGCCCAAAAACATTCAGTACTTC. The full variable domain, in which reference TRBV28 and TRBJ2-4 provide the parts outside the CDR3, is DVKVTQSSRYLVKRTGEKVFLECVQDMDHENMFWYRQDPGLGLRLIYFSYDVKMKEKGDIPEGYSVSREKKERFSLILESASTNQTSMYLCASSLPSGRPKNIQYFGAGTRLSVL.

This chain uses TRBV21-1 with TRBJ1-1. TRBV21-1 represents a pseudogene. The CDR3 spans 18 residues. Here the CDR3 reads CASSPERSQRLRVTEAFF. CDR3 in DNA: TGTGCCAGCAGCCCTGAAAGGTCACAGCGACTCCGGGTGACTGAAGCTTTCTTT.

The chain carries TRBV6-5 and TRBJ2-1, with D tentatively TRBD1 (6 bases). The CDR3 consists of 14 residues. Trimming left V 6 bases short and J 2 bases short, with 11 bases between. From germline, CDR1 is MNHEY and CDR2 SVGAGI. This CDR3 reads CASSVDSPYNEQFF. CDR3 coding DNA: TGTGCCAGCAGCGTGGACAGCCCCTACAATGAGCAGTTCTTC.

The count of this clone is one. The chain couples TRBV7-8 to TRBJ1-6; D is perhaps TRBD1 (5 bases). This CDR3 has 17 amino acids. The V end was cut by 3 bases, the J end by 6 bases, with 18 bases between. Per the germline V gene, CDR1 is SGHVS and CDR2 is FQNEAQ. The CDR3 loop is CASSFALGPRGNSPLHF. DNA of the CDR3: TGTGCCAGCAGCTTTGCTCTGGGACCAAGGGGTAATTCACCCCTCCACTTT.

In DNA form, the CDR3 reads TGTGCCAGCAGCTGGGGGGGTGATCTGAACACTGAAGCTTTCTTT. This translates into CASSWGGDLNTEAFF. V usage is TRBV5-5 and J usage is TRBJ1-1; weak D call: TRBD1 (5 bases). V lost 3 bases and J 0 bases, leaving 12 bases between the germline ends. Germline values: CDR1 SGHKS, CDR2 YYEKEE (reference sequence). The CDR3 consists of 15 residues.

This clone was seen a handful of times. The J gene is TRBJ1-6, the V gene TRBV7-9, with D possibly TRBD1 on 6 matching bases. The germline V gene has CDR1 SEHNR and CDR2 FQNEAQ (reference sequence). V was trimmed by 4 bases and J by 5 bases, leaving 12 bases between them. The CDR3 runs to 15 residues. This CDR3 reads CASSYTTGDNSPLHF. The CDR3 region has the DNA TGTGCCAGCAGCTATACGACAGGAGATAATTCACCCCTCCACTTT.

CDR3 DNA sequence: TGTGCCAGCAGAGGGGACATGTATGGCTACACCTTC. Translation: CASRGDMYGYTF. V gene TRBV12-3 or TRBV12-4 combines with J gene TRBJ1-2; the D gene is possibly TRBD1 (6 bases). V was cut by 6 bases and J by 5 bases, with 10 bases left in between. This CDR3 comprises 12 residues.

V and J are TRBV2 and TRBJ2-1, with D maybe TRBD2 (5 bases). Trimming cost V 0 bases and J 9 bases, with 9 bases left between them. The germline V gene encodes CDR1 SNHLY and CDR2 FYNNEI. The CDR3 spans 13 residues. This CDR3 reads CASSEARAGEQFF. The CDR3 bases are TGTGCCAGCAGTGAAGCGCGGGCGGGTGAGCAGTTCTTC.

This chain joins TRBV3-1 (or the pseudogene TRBV3-2) and TRBJ2-5, with D unclear. The length of the CDR3 is 20 residues. V was clipped by 0 bases and J by 0 bases, with 23 bases between them. The germline V gene encodes CDR1 LGHDT and CDR2 YNNKEL (reference sequence). The CDR3 DNA reads as TGTGCCAGCAGCCAAGACTGGGGTGTAGGAACGAGGCGGTACCAAGAGACCCAGTACTTC. This translates into CASSQDWGVGTRRYQETQYF.

V and J are TRBV9 and TRBJ2-1; 7 bases fit TRBD2. From germline, CDR1 is SGDLS and CDR2 YYNGEE. This CDR3 has 19 residues. The junction had 15 bases not matched to a gene; V was cut back by 2 bases and J by 1 base. CDR3 nucleotides: TGTGCCAGCAGCGTTAGTATCAGGACTAGAGGGAAGTCCTACAATGAGCAGTTCTTC. It yields the protein CASSVSIRTRGKSYNEQFF. The variable domain in full, with the rest retrieved from reference TRBV9 and TRBJ2-1, is DSGVTQTPKHLITATGQRVTLRCSPRSGDLSVYWYQQSLDQGLQFLIQYYNGEERAKGNILERFSAQQFPDLHSELNLSSLELGDSALYFCASSVSIRTRGKSYNEQFFGPGTRLTVL.

The chain carries TRBV19 and TRBJ2-1; no definite D call. CDR3 length: 15 residues. V was shortened by 6 bases and J by 0 bases, with 12 bases between the two germline ends. Germline V gene lookup returns CDR1 LNHDA and CDR2 SQIVND (reference sequence). CDR3 protein: CASRPSISSYNEQFF. In DNA form, the CDR3 reads TGTGCCAGTAGACCTTCCATCAGCTCCTACAATGAGCAGTTCTTC. Full variable domain (remainder filled in from reference TRBV19 and TRBJ2-1): DGGITQSPKYLFRKEGQNVTLSCEQNLNHDAMYWYRQDPGQGLRLIYYSQIVNDFQKGDIAEGYSVSREKKESFPLTVTSAQKNPTAFYLCASRPSISSYNEQFFGPGTRLTVL.

CDR3 sequence reads: CASSRTGGMYEQYF. In DNA form, the CDR3 reads TGTGCCAGCAGCCGGACAGGGGGCATGTACGAGCAGTACTTC. V usage is TRBV7-2 and J usage is TRBJ2-7, with 11 nucleotides matching TRBD1. CDR1 SGHTA and CDR2 FQGNSA come from the germline V gene. The V segment lost 5 bases and the J segment 4 bases; nucleotides outside the gene matches: 4. This CDR3 has 14 amino acids.